This T cell receptor beta chain was sequenced during a study of shared clonotypes between healthy human individuals. Repertoires were generated with immunoSEQ multiplex PCR, while TCRdb's copy carries only in-frame clones and drops some. The sample shows about 980,000 clones, around 80% of them seen only once. The receptor comes from a young man in good health. Material for sequencing was memory CD4+ T cells sorted from blood. Specified subset: CD45RA-negative fraction.

The CDR3 is CASSRTGHQTDTQYF. The CDR3 nucleotides are TGTGCCAGCAGTAGGACAGGGCATCAAACAGATACGCAGTATTTT. The chain carries TRBV28 and TRBJ2-3; 8 bases are shared with TRBD1. Per germline, CDR1 MDHEN and CDR2 SYDVKM. The CDR3 totals 15 residues. V was pared by 5 bases and J by 3 bases, with 7 bases of the junction left unmatched.